The 29 T cell receptor beta chains below were found in one sample sequenced in a study of sequential checkpoint blockade in melanoma. Treatment: randomized to nivolumab then ipilimumab (arm A) or the reverse (arm B). Profiling relied on immunoSEQ multiplex PCR, and the TCRdb table lists in-frame clones only, not all of them. The sample records approximately 2,500 clones, around 20% being singletons. The source material was tumor tissue (inferred from file names), sampled from a patient given nivolumab and ipilimumab in sequence. Receptors were obtained from a human patient with melanoma. Some clones in this sample may be carry-over from other donors' samples.

This clone turned up a few times. The chain is built from TRBV6-8 and TRBJ1-4, with 7 bases aligning to TRBD1. Looked up from germline, CDR1 is MNHGY and CDR2 is SAAAGT. V gave up 5 bases and J gave up 4 bases; unmatched junction bases: 10. This CDR3 has 16 residues. CDR3 residues: CASSRRDRQGNEKLFF. The CDR3 DNA sequence: TGTGCCAGCAGTCGACGGGACCGACAGGGTAATGAAAAACTGTTTTTT.

There are many counts of this clone. J is TRBJ1-2 and V is TRBV11-3; a weak D match, TRBD1 (6 bases). The CDR3 extends over 17 amino acids. CDR1 and CDR2 (germline): SGHNT, YENEEA. V gave up 3 bases and J gave up 0 bases, with 17 bases separating them. The CDR3 loop is CASSLVLGGVANYGYTF. In DNA, the CDR3 is TGTGCCAGCAGCTTGGTTTTGGGGGGCGTGGCTAACTATGGCTACACCTTC.

This clone was seen once. This chain connects TRBV14 to TRBJ2-5; D uncertain. V lost 2 bases to trimming and J lost 0 bases, with 16 bases between them. This CDR3 contains 17 residues. CDR1 is SGHDN, CDR2 FVKESK, per germline. The CDR3 protein is CASSQPVPSRYQETQYF. Written as DNA, the CDR3 is TGTGCCAGCAGCCAACCCGTCCCGTCCAGGTACCAAGAGACCCAGTACTTC.

The V call is TRBV6-8, the J call TRBJ2-5; no clear D. Trimming left V 0 bases short and J 8 bases short, with 10 bases between. The CDR3 sequence is 13 residues long. CDR1 and CDR2 from the germline V gene are MNHGY and SAAAGT. The CDR3: CASSYSIQLTQYF. In DNA form, the CDR3 reads TGTGCCAGCAGTTACTCGATACAGCTCACCCAGTACTTC.

V and J are TRBV14 and TRBJ1-1; no definite D call. The germline CDR1 and CDR2 sequences are SGHDN and FVKESK. V lost 0 bases to trimming and J lost 8 bases, with 16 bases between them. This CDR3 has 15 residues. In nucleotides, the CDR3 is TGTGCCAGCAGCCAAGACCCGGTACTCGAGAGAGAAGCTTTCTTT. This translates into CASSQDPVLEREAFF.

V usage is TRBV11-3 and J usage is TRBJ2-3, with 12 bases identical to TRBD2. V was clipped by 3 bases and J by 6 bases; unmatched bases: 7. Germline assignment: CDR1 SGHNT and CDR2 YENEEA. CDR3 length: 16 residues. The CDR3 is CASSLELAGGRDTQYF. The CDR3 coding sequence is TGTGCCAGCAGCTTGGAACTAGCGGGGGGACGGGATACGCAGTATTTT.

The chain carries TRBV6-8 and TRBJ2-5; D remains ambiguous. V was trimmed by 7 bases and J by 5 bases, leaving 20 bases between them. Per germline, CDR1 MNHGY and CDR2 SAAAGT. This CDR3 contains 15 residues. The DNA of the CDR3 is TGTGCCAGCACTCCGGCCTATAGGGTTGTGGAGACCCAGTACTTC. Its protein is CASTPAYRVVETQYF.

At least ten counts were recorded for this clone. The chain links TRBV11-3 to TRBJ1-1; 7 bases are shared with TRBD1. After removal of 5 bases from V and 1 base from J, the junction contained 4 bases not matched to a gene. This CDR3 is built from 14 residues. CDR1 is SGHNT and CDR2 is YENEEA in the germline V gene. CDR3 residues: CASSRDSKNTEAFF. CDR3 DNA sequence: TGTGCCAGCAGCCGGGACAGCAAGAACACTGAAGCTTTCTTT.

The J gene is TRBJ1-5, the V gene TRBV19; no firm D call. Germline assignment: CDR1 LNHDA and CDR2 SQIVND (reference sequence). The CDR3 runs 13 residues. The V and J ends lost 5 bases and 7 bases respectively, with 12 bases between them. CDR3 in amino acids: CASSERGDQPQHF. Written as DNA, the CDR3 is TGTGCCAGTAGTGAGCGAGGAGACCAGCCCCAGCATTTT.

This clone was observed many times. The chain carries TRBV1 and TRBJ1-4; the table's D call, TRBD1, has no DNA check behind it. TRBV1 constitutes a pseudogene. The length of the CDR3 is 15 residues. CDR3 residues: CASSPLRATNEKLFF. CDR3 in DNA: TGCGCCAGCAGCCCCCTCAGGGCAACTAATGAAAAACTGTTTTTT.

Ten or more counts support this clone. The chain recombines TRBV6-8 with TRBJ1-2; D not certain. The CDR3 length is 14 residues. V lost 6 bases to trimming and J lost 6 bases, with 17 bases between them. The germline gives CDR1 MNHGY, CDR2 SAAAGT. Written as DNA, the CDR3 is TGTGCCAGCAGCTACAACCCGAACAGTGATGGCTACACCTTC. Encoded protein: CASSYNPNSDGYTF.

The sample holds many counts of this clone. J is TRBJ2-7 and V is TRBV9; unclear D gene. V shed 4 bases and J shed 6 bases, with 11 bases lying between them. Germline values: CDR1 SGDLS, CDR2 YYNGEE. The CDR3 spans 12 residues. The CDR3 sequence: CASSFGSTEQYF. The CDR3 coding sequence is TGTGCCAGCAGCTTCGGTAGTACCGAGCAGTACTTC.

By sample fraction, this clone is medium-sized (0.01 to 0.1%). The chain is built from TRBV28 and TRBJ1-6; D unresolved. The CDR3 runs 15 residues. V lost 6 bases, J lost 6 bases, and 15 bases lay in between. Per the germline V gene, CDR1 is MDHEN and CDR2 is SYDVKM. The CDR3 is CASSLFGSGNSPLHF. CDR3 sequence (DNA): TGTGCCAGCAGCCTCTTCGGGAGTGGTAATTCACCCCTCCACTTT.

The rearrangement joins TRBV4-1 to TRBJ2-1; TRBD2 matches 12 bases. V gave up 3 bases and J gave up 9 bases; unmatched junction bases: 6. Germline V gene sequence: CDR1 MGHRA, CDR2 YSYEKL. This CDR3 has 15 residues. DNA of the CDR3: TGCGCCAGCAGCCATAGGACTAGCGGGATTACTGAGCAGTTCTTC. It specifies CASSHRTSGITEQFF.

The chain has TRBV9 and TRBJ2-5, with 12 nucleotides matching TRBD2. In germline, CDR1 is SGDLS, CDR2 YYNGEE. The trim removed 4 bases at V and 5 bases at J, leaving 3 bases unmatched. There are 14 residues in the CDR3. The CDR3 protein is CASSPGTSGETQYF. CDR3 in DNA: TGTGCCAGCAGCCCCGGGACTAGCGGGGAGACCCAGTACTTC.

This clone was counted between two and nine times. The rearrangement uses TRBV23-1 and TRBJ1-4, with 8 bases that match TRBD1. TRBV23-1 is designated an ORF whose function remains uncertain. Losses at the gene ends were 6 bases for V and 6 bases for J; bases not matched to a gene: 15. CDR3 length equals 17 residues. The CDR3 nucleotides read TGCGCCAGCAGCCGTTCCGGGACAGGCCCTCGGGATGAAAAACTGTTTTTT. This encodes CASSRSGTGPRDEKLFF.

This clone was picked up many times. The chain has TRBV11-3 and TRBJ1-5, with D uncertain. The CDR3 totals 16 residues. The germline V and J ends were trimmed by 2 bases and 2 bases, with 13 bases remaining between them. Germline CDR1 is SGHNT and CDR2 is YENEEA. The DNA of the CDR3 is TGTGCCAGCAGCTTATTAAACACTGGGGGCAATCAGCCCCAGCATTTT. The encoded protein is CASSLLNTGGNQPQHF.

The V and J genes are TRBV14 and TRBJ2-7, with D possibly TRBD1 on 5 matching bases. This CDR3 is built from 15 residues. V gave up 2 bases and J gave up 9 bases, with 20 bases separating them. Looked up from germline, CDR1 is SGHDN and CDR2 is FVKESK. CDR3 protein: CASSQHLSSGFRQYF. In DNA form, the CDR3 reads TGTGCCAGCAGCCAACATTTAAGCTCAGGGTTTCGGCAGTACTTC.

This clone qualifies as medium-sized. V gene TRBV6-8 combines with J gene TRBJ1-5; tentatively, D is TRBD1 (5 bases). This CDR3 contains 15 residues. Germline CDR1 and CDR2: MNHGY and SAAAGT. The germline V and J ends were trimmed by 5 bases and 0 bases, with 11 bases remaining between them. The CDR3 reads CASSDWGDSNQPQHF. The CDR3, as DNA: TGTGCCAGCAGTGATTGGGGGGATAGCAATCAGCCCCAGCATTTT.

This clone has more than one count but fewer than ten. V is TRBV29-1 and J is TRBJ1-3, with a weak D call TRBD1 (5 bases). The germline V gene has CDR1 SQVTM and CDR2 ANQGSEA. V was shortened by 1 base and J by 7 bases, with 14 bases between the two germline ends. The CDR3 totals 14 residues. Here the CDR3 reads CSVEGQGVGNTIYF. For the CDR3, the DNA is TGCAGCGTTGAAGGGCAGGGTGTAGGGAACACCATATATTTT.

This clone was seen a handful of times. The chain employs TRBV9 and TRBJ2-5, with D maybe TRBD1 (6 bases). Germline CDR1 SGDLS, CDR2 YYNGEE. Trimming stripped 0 bases from V and 4 bases from J, with 22 bases between. This CDR3 region has 18 residues. CDR3: CASSVGSFSSGAGETQYF. DNA of the CDR3: TGTGCCAGCAGCGTAGGGTCCTTCAGTTCAGGGGCAGGAGAGACCCAGTACTTC.

This clone was observed many times. This chain joins TRBV11-3 and TRBJ2-3; tentative D call: TRBD2 (6 bases). The germline gives CDR1 SGHNT, CDR2 YENEEA. Trimming cost V 3 bases and J 0 bases, with 10 bases left between them. This CDR3 has 15 amino acids. The CDR3 nucleotides read TGTGCCAGCAGCTTCGGCAGCGGGAGCACAGATACGCAGTATTTT. As protein: CASSFGSGSTDTQYF.

The chain has TRBV6-8 and TRBJ1-5; perhaps TRBD1 as D (6 bases). This CDR3 is built from 15 residues. The V end was cut by 5 bases, the J end by 9 bases, with 20 bases between. The germline gives CDR1 MNHGY, CDR2 SAAAGT. This chain's CDR3 is CASSTSRLGTSPQHF. CDR3 in DNA: TGTGCCAGCAGTACCTCGAGGTTGGGGACATCGCCCCAGCATTTT.

This clone was picked up a small number of times. The V and J genes are TRBV29-1 and TRBJ2-1; TRBD1 matches at 8 bases. Germline V gene sequence: CDR1 SQVTM, CDR2 ANQGSEA. V lost 6 bases and J lost 0; bases outside the gene matches: 13. This CDR3 is built from 17 residues. The CDR3 spells CSVLKPQGANSYNEQFF. For the CDR3, the DNA is TGCAGCGTCCTAAAGCCCCAGGGGGCCAACTCCTACAATGAGCAGTTCTTC.

The chain has TRBV19 and TRBJ2-7; 7 positions agree with TRBD2. The CDR3 length is 14 residues. The junction had 2 bases not matched to a gene; V was cut back by 1 base and J by 2 bases. CDR1 is LNHDA and CDR2 is SQIVND in the germline V gene (reference sequence). DNA for the CDR3: TGTGCCAGTAGTATAGTGGGAGGGGCCTACGAGCAGTACTTC. Amino acids: CASSIVGGAYEQYF.

This clone counts as medium-sized. Compared with germline, one end of the junction differs, possibly owing to a read error. The J gene is TRBJ2-1, the V gene TRBV6-8; TRBD1 agrees at 7 bases. CDR1 and CDR2 (germline): MNHGY, SAAAGT. The length of the CDR3 is 15 residues. The CDR3, as DNA: TGTGCCAGCAGTGACTCGACCGACAGGGCCAATGAGCAGTTCTTC. It codes for CASSDSTDRANEQFF.

This clone occurred many times. CDR3 sequence (DNA): TGTGCCATCAGTGAGTCTGGAGATAGCAATCAGCCCCAGCATTTT. It encodes CAISESGDSNQPQHF. The chain is built from TRBV10-3 and TRBJ1-5; D is ambiguous. This CDR3 has 15 residues. Germline V CDR1 and CDR2: ENHRY, SYGVKD. Trimming cost V 0 bases and J 0 bases, with 6 bases left between them.

The sample holds a few counts of this clone. This chain joins TRBV28 and TRBJ1-6; 7 bases are shared with TRBD1. Germline V gene sequence: CDR1 MDHEN, CDR2 SYDVKM. Trimming cost V 7 bases and J 4 bases; bases outside gene matches: 7. The CDR3 is 15 residues long. CDR3 residues: CASNPTGRYNSPLHF. In DNA, the CDR3 is TGTGCCAGCAATCCGACAGGGAGATATAATTCACCCCTCCACTTT. Variable domain in full (rest from reference TRBV28 and TRBJ1-6): DVKVTQSSRYLVKRTGEKVFLECVQDMDHENMFWYRQDPGLGLRLIYFSYDVKMKEKGDIPEGYSVSREKKERFSLILESASTNQTSMYLCASNPTGRYNSPLHFGNGTRLTVT.

The chain couples TRBV5-1 to TRBJ1-2, with D possibly TRBD1 on 6 matching bases. Trimming took off 1 base at V and 3 bases at J, with 10 bases between the two ends. The germline V gene encodes CDR1 SGHRS and CDR2 YFSETQ. CDR3 length: 14 residues. CDR3: CASSLSGADYGYTF. CDR3 coding DNA: TGCGCCAGCAGCTTGTCAGGGGCGGACTATGGCTACACCTTC.